This T cell receptor (beta chain) was captured in a study of T cells of healthy individuals. The CDR3 runs 20 residues. Germline V lookup: CDR1 WSHSY, CDR2 SAAADI. Trimming pared 0 bases from V and 2 bases from J, leaving 23 bases between. Each CDR3 protein is one row after TCRdb ran MiXCR on the 5' RACE reads. The table has over 95,000 distinct CDR3 sequences, around 17% seen once. This receptor was taken from a human donor in good health. This chain links TRBV10-2 with TRBJ2-1; D gene ambiguous. CDR3 in DNA: TGCGCCAGCAGTGAGTCGGTTCCCGACTTCGATATTATGCCCTACAATGAGCAGTTCTTC. Amino acids: CASSESVPDFDIMPYNEQFF.